This paragraph covers one TCR beta chain sequence. The entry originates in a study of blood T cell repertoires in COVID-19. Overall study context: Sources were T cells, B-cell-depleted T cells, or PBMCs; the material itself was cDNA or gDNA.

Sequenced by immunoSEQ multiplex PCR; TCRdb stores in-frame clones only, minus some. The data contain fewer than 130,000 clones, roughly 80% of them singletons. Sequencing was carried out using peripheral blood. This receptor was obtained from a man between 65 and 85 years old with active or convalescent COVID-19.

In nucleotides, the CDR3 is TGTGCCAGTAGTGAGGTACAGGGGGCTGGTGGCTACACCTTC. This encodes CASSEVQGAGGYTF. This sequence joins TRBV19 and TRBJ1-2; 9 bases are shared with TRBD1. Germline trimming cut 5 bases from V and 7 bases from J; bases unmatched to any gene: 8. CDR3 size: 14 residues. In germline, CDR1 is LNHDA, CDR2 SQIVND (reference sequence).